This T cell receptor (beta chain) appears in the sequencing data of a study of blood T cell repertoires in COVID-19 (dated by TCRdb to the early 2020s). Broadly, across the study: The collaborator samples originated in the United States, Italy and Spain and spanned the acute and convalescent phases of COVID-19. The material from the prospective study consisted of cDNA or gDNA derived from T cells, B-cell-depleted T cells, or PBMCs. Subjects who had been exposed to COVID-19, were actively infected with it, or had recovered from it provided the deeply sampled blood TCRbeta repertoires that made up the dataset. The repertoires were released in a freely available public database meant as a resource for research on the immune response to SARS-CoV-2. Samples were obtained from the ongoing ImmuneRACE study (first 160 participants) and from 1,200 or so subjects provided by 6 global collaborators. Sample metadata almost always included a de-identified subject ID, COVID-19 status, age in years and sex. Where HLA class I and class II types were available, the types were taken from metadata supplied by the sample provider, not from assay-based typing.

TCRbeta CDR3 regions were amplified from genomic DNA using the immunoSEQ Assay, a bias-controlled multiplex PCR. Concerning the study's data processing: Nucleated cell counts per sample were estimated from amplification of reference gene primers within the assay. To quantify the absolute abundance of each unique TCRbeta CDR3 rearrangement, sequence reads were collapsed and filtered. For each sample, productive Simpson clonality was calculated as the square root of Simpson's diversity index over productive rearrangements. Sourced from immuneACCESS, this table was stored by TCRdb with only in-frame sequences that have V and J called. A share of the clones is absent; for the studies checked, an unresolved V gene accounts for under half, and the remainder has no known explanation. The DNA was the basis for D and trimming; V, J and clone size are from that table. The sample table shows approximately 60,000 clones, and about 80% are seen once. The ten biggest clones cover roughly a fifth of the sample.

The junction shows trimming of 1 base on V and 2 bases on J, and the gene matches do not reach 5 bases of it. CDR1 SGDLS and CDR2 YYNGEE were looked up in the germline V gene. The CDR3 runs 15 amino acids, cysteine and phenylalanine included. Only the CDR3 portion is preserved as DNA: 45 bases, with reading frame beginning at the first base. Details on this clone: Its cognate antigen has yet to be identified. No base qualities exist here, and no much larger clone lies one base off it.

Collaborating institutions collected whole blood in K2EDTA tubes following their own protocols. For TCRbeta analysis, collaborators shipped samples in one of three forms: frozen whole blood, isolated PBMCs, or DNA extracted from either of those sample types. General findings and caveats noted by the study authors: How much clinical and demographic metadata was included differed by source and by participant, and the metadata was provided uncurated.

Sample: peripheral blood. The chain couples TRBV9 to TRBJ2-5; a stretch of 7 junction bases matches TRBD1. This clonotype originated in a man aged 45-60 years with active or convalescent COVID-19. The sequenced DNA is TGTGCCAGCAGCGTACAGGGGACAGCACAAGAGACCCAGTACTTC. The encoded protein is CASSVQGTAQETQYF. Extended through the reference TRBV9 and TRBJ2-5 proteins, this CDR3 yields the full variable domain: DSGVTQTPKHLITATGQRVTLRCSPRSGDLSVYWYQQSLDQGLQFLIQYYNGEERAKGNILERFSAQQFPDLHSELNLSSLELGDSALYFCASSVQGTAQETQYFGPGTRLLVL.